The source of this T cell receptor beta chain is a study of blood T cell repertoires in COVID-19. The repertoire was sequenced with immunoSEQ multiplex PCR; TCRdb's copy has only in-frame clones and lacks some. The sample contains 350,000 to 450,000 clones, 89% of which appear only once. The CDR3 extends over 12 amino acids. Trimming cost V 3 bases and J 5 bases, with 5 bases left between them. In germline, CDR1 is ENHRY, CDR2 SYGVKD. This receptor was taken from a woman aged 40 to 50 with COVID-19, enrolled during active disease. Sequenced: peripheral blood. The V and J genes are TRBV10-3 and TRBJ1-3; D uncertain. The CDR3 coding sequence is TGTGCCATCAGTGATTCTAGAAACACCATATATTTT. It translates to CAISDSRNTIYF.